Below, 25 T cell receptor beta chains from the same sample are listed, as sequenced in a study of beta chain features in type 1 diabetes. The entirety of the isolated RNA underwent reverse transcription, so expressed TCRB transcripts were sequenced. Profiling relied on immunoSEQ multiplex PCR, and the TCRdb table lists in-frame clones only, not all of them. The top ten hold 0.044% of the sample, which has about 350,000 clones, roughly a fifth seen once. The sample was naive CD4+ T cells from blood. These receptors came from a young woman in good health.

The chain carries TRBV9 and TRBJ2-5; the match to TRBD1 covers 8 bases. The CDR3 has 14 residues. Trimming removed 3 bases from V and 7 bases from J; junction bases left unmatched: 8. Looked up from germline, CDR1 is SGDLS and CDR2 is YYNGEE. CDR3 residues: CASSAAGGRGTQYF. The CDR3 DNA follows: TGTGCCAGCAGCGCAGCAGGGGGCAGGGGGACCCAGTACTTC.

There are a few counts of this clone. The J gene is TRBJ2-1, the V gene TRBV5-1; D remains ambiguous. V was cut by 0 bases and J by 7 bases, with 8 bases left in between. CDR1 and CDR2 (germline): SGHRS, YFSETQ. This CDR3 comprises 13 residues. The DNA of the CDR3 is TGCGCCAGCAGCTTGGCCCAACGGAATGAGCAGTTCTTC. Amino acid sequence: CASSLAQRNEQFF.

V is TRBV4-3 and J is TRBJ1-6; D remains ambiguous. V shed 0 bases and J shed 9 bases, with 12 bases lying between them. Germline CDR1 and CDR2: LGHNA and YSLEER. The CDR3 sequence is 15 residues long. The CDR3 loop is CASSQDRGVRSPLHF. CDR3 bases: TGCGCCAGCAGCCAAGATCGGGGAGTCCGTTCACCCCTCCACTTT.

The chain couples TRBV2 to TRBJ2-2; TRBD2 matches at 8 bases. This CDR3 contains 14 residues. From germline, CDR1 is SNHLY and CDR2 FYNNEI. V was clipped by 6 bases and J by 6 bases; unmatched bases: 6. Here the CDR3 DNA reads TGTGCCAGCAGGGTAGCGGGGATGTCCGGGGAGCTGTTTTTT. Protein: CASRVAGMSGELFF. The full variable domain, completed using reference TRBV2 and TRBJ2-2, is EPEVTQTPSHQVTQMGQEVILRCVPISNHLYFYWYRQILGQKVEFLVSFYNNEISEKSEIFDDQFSVERPDGSNFTLKIRSTKLEDSAMYFCASRVAGMSGELFFGEGSRLTVL.

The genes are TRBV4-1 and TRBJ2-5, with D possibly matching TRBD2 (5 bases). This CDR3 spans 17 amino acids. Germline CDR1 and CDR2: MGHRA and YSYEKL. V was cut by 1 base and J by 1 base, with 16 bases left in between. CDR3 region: CASSQGWSSGSQETQYF. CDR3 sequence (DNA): TGCGCCAGCAGCCAAGGGTGGTCGAGCGGTTCCCAAGAGACCCAGTACTTC.

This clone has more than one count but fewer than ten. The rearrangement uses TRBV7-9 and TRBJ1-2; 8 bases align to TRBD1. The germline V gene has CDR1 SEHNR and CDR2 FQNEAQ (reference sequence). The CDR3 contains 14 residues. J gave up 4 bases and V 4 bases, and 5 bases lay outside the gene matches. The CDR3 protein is CASSSDRGGYGYTF. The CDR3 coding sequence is TGTGCCAGCAGCTCCGACAGGGGCGGCTATGGCTACACCTTC.

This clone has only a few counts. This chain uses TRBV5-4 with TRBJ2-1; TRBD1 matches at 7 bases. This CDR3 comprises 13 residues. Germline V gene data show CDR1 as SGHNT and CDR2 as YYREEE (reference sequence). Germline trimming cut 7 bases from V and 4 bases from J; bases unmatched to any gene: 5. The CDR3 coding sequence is TGTGCCAGCCGGGACAGCGGATACAATGAGCAGTTCTTC. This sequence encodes CASRDSGYNEQFF.

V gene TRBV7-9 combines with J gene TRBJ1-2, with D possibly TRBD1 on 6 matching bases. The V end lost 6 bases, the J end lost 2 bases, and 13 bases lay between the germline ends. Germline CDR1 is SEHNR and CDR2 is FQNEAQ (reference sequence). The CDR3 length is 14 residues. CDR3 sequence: CASRKVDRNYGYTF. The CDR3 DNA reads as TGTGCCAGCAGAAAGGTGGACAGAAACTATGGCTACACCTTC.

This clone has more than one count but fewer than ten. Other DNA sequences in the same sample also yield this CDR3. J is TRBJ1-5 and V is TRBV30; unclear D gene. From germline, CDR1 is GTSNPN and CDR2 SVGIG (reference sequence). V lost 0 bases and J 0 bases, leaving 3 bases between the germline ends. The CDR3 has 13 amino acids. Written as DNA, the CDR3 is TGTGCCTGGAGTGTCTCTAGCAATCAGCCCCAGCATTTT. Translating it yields CAWSVSSNQPQHF.

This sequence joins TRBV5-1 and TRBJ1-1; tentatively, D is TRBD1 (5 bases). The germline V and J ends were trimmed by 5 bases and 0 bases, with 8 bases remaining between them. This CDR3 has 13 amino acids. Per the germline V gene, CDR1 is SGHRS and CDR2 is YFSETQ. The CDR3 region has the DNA TGCGCCAGCAGGACAGATATGAACACTGAAGCTTTCTTT. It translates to CASRTDMNTEAFF.

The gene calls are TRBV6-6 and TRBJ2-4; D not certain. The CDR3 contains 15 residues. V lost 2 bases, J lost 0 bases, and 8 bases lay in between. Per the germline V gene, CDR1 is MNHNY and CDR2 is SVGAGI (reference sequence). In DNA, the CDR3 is TGTGCCAGCAGTTACCGGGTCGTAGCCAAAAACATTCAGTACTTC. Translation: CASSYRVVAKNIQYF.

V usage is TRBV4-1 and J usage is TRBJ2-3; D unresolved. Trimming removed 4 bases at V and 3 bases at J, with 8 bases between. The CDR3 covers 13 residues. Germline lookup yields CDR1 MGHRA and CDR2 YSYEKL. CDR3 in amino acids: CASSLAWTDTQYF. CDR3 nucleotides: TGCGCCAGCAGCCTAGCCTGGACAGATACGCAGTATTTT.

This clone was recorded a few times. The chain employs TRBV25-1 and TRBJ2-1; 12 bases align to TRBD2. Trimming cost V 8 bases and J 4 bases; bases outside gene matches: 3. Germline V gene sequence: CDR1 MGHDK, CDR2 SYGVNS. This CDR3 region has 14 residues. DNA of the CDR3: TGTGCCAGCGCGCTAGCGGGAGGGTACAATGAGCAGTTCTTC. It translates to CASALAGGYNEQFF.

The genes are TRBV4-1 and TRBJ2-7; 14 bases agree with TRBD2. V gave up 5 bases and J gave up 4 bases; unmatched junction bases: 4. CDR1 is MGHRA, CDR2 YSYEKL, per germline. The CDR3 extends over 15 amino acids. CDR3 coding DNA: TGCGCCAGCAGCACCCGACTAGCGGGAGGGTACGAGCAGTACTTC. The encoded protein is CASSTRLAGGYEQYF.

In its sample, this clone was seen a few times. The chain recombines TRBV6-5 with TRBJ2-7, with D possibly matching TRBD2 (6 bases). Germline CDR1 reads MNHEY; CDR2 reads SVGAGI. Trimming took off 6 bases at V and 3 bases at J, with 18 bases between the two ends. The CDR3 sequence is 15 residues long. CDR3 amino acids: CASSLYEGSGYEQYF. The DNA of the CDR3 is TGTGCCAGCAGCCTTTATGAGGGTAGCGGCTACGAGCAGTACTTC.

The CDR3 DNA follows: TGCAGTGCCCGTGGGACAGGGGGTGCTTTCTTT. Translation: CSARGTGGAFF. V gene TRBV20-1 combines with J gene TRBJ1-1; 11 nucleotides agree with TRBD1. The CDR3 is made up of 11 amino acids. V shed 6 bases, J shed 11 bases, and the junction held 5 bases outside the gene matches. Germline values: CDR1 DFQATT, CDR2 SNEGSKA (reference sequence).

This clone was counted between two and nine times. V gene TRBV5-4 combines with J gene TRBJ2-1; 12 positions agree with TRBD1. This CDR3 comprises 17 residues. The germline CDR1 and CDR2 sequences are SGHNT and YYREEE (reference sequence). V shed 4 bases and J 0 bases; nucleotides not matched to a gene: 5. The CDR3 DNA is TGTGCCAGCAGCCCCGGGACAGGGGGCGTCTCCTACAATGAGCAGTTCTTC. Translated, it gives CASSPGTGGVSYNEQFF.

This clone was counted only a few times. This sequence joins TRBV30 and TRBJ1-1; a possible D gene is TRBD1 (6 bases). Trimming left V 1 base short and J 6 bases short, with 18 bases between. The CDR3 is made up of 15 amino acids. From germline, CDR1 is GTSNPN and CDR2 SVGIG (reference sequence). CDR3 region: CAWSGGGGRFAEAFF. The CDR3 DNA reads TGTGCCTGGAGTGGGGGAGGGGGAAGGTTTGCTGAAGCTTTCTTT.

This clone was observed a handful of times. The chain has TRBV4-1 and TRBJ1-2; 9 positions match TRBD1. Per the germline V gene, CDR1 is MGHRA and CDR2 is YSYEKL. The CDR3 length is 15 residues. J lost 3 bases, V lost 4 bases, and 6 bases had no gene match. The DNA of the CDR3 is TGCGCCAGCAGCCGGGACAGGGCGCGGTACTATGGCTACACCTTC. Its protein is CASSRDRARYYGYTF.

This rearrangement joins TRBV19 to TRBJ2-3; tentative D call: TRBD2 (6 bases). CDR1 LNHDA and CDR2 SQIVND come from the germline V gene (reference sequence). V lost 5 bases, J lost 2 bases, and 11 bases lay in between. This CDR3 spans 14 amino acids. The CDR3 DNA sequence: TGTGCCAGTAGTCCCGGGGACTTCACAGATACGCAGTATTTT. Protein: CASSPGDFTDTQYF.

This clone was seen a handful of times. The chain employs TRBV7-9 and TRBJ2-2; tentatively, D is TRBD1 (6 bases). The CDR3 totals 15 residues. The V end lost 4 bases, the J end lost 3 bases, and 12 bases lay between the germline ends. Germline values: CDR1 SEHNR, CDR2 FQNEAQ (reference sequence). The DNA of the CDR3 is TGTGCCAGCAGCTGGGGGCAGGGAGACACCGGGGAGCTGTTTTTT. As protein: CASSWGQGDTGELFF. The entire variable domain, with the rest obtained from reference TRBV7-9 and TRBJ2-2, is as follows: DTGVSQNPRHKITKRGQNVTFRCDPISEHNRLYWYRQTLGQGPEFLTYFQNEAQLEKSRLLSDRFSAERPKGSFSTLEIQRTEQGDSAMYLCASSWGQGDTGELFFGEGSRLTVL.

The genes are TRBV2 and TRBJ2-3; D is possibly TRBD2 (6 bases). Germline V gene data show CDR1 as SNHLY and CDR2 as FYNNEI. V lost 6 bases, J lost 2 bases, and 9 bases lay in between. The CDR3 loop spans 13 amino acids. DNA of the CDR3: TGTGCCAGCAGCGGGACTCCCACAGATACGCAGTATTTT. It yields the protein CASSGTPTDTQYF. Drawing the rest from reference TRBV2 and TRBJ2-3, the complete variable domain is EPEVTQTPSHQVTQMGQEVILRCVPISNHLYFYWYRQILGQKVEFLVSFYNNEISEKSEIFDDQFSVERPDGSNFTLKIRSTKLEDSAMYFCASSGTPTDTQYFGPGTRLTVL.

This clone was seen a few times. CDR3 in amino acids: CASSFVALAGTYEQYF. As DNA, the CDR3 is TGTGCCAGCAGCTTCGTTGCGCTAGCGGGAACCTACGAGCAGTACTTC. V and J are TRBV7-8 and TRBJ2-7; 9 nucleotides align to TRBD2. Germline lookup yields CDR1 SGHVS and CDR2 FQNEAQ. The junction had 8 bases not matched to a gene; V was cut back by 3 bases and J by 2 bases. The CDR3 contains 16 residues.

CDR3: CASSPSGLLNTGELFF. DNA of the CDR3: TGTGCCAGCAGTCCGTCGGGACTTTTGAACACCGGGGAGCTGTTTTTT. V is TRBV27 and J is TRBJ2-2; D possibly corresponds to TRBD2 (6 bases). The V end was cut by 5 bases, the J end by 1 base, with 14 bases between. The CDR3 runs 16 residues. Germline lookup yields CDR1 MNHEY and CDR2 SMNVEV (reference sequence).

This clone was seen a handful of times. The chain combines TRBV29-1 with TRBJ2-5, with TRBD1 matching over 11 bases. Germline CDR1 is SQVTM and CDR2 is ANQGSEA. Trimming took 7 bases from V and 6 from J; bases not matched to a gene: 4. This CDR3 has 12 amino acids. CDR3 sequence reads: CSGTGGGQTQYF. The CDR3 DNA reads TGCAGCGGGACAGGGGGCGGACAGACCCAGTACTTC.